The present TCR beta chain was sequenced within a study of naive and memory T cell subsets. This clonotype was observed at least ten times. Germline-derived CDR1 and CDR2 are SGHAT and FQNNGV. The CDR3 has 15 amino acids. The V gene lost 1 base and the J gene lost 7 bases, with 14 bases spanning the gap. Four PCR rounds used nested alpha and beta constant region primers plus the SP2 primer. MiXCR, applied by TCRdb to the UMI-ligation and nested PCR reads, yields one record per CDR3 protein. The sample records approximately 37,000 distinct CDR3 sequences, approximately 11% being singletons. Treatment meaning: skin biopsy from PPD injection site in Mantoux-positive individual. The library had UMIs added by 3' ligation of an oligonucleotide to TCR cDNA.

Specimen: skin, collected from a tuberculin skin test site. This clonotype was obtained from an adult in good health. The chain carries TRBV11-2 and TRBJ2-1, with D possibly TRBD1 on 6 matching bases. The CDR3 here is CASSLVTGFANEQFF. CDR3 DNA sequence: TGTGCCAGCAGCTTAGTTACAGGGTTTGCGAATGAGCAGTTCTTC.